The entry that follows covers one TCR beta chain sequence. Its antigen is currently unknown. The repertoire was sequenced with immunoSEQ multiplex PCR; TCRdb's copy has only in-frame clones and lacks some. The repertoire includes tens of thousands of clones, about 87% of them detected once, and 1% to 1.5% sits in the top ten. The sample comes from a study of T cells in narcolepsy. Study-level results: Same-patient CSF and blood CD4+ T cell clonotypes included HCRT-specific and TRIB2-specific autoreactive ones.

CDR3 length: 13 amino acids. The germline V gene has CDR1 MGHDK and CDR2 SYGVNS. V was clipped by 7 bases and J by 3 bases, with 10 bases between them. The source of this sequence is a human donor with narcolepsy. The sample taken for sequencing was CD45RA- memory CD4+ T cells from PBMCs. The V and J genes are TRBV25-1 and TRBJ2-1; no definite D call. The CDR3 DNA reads TGTGCCAGCAAGTCTAAACTCTACAATGAGCAGTTCTTC. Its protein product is CASKSKLYNEQFF.